The clone carrying this T cell receptor (beta chain) has ten or more counts. The record originates from a study of blood T cell repertoires in COVID-19. Looking at the study overall: In each case, the material was cDNA or gDNA derived from T cells, B-cell-depleted T cells, or PBMCs.

Between the trimmed V and J ends, which lost 6 bases and 6 bases, there was a span of 21 bases. This CDR3 has 16 amino acids. Germline V gives CDR1 LNHDA, CDR2 SQIVND (reference sequence). Sequenced by immunoSEQ multiplex PCR; TCRdb stores in-frame clones only, minus some. The table includes 350,000 to 550,000 clones, roughly nine tenths detected once. Cohorts were assigned according to the clinical history that participants reported. V is TRBV19 and J is TRBJ1-5; D might be TRBD1 (6 bases). The source of this sequence is a man younger than 45 who had recovered from COVID-19. Sequenced input: PBMCs or T cells enriched from blood (not recorded which). CDR3 protein: CASRITWEGGGQPQHF. The CDR3 DNA follows: TGTGCCAGTAGGATCACGTGGGAGGGAGGGGGTCAGCCCCAGCATTTT.